This T cell receptor (beta chain) was found in a study of cytomegalovirus exposure and HLA in healthy donors. Study results and caveats: The authors listed 150 to 200 TCR beta chains as cytomegalovirus-associated.

Use of 60 Vbeta and 13 Jbeta primers characterized the PCR. Per the original data handling: Around 12 million of about 88 million unique TCR beta chains were shared, per a later count. Sequencing used immunoSEQ multiplex PCR; TCRdb keeps in-frame clones, though not all of them. V and J calls and clone size are copied from that table; D and trimming were computed from the DNA. The sample contains 150,000 to 200,000 clones, about 77% of which appear only once. Each donor was nominally healthy when sampled (though unrecorded immune exposures were likely). The V gene's germline CDR1 is SGHRS and CDR2 YFSETQ. Trimming took 2 bases from V and 5 from J, leaving 3 bases between them. This CDR3 has 11 residues. A word on this clone: What it binds is not known.

The specimen was PBMCs. This TCR came from a woman in her twenties or thirties in good health and CMV-seropositive. V gene TRBV5-1 combines with J gene TRBJ2-3; D remains unclear. The CDR3 DNA sequence: TGCGCCAGCAGCTTTCTAGATACGCAGTATTTT. Amino acids: CASSFLDTQYF.